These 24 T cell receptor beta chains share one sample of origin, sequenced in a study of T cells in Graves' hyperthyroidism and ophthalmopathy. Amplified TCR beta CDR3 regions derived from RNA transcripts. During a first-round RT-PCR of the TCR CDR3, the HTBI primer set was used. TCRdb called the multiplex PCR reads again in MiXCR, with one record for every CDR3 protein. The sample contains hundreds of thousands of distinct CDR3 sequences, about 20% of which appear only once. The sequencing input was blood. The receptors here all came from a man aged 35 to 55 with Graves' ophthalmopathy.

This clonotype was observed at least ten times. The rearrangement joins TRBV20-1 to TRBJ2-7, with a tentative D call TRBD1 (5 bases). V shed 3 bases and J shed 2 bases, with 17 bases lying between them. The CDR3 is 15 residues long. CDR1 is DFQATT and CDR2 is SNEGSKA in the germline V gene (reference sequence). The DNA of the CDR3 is TGCAGTGCTAGGGCCCCCGGACAAGACCCCTACGAGCAGTACTTC. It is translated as CSARAPGQDPYEQYF.

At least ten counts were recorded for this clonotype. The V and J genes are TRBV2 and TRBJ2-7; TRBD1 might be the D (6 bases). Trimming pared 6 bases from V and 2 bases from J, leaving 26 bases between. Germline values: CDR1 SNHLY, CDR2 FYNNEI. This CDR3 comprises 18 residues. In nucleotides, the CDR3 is TGTGCCAGCAGGATTCCCCGGGACAAATGGAGTCGGGCCTACGAGCAGTACTTC. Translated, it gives CASRIPRDKWSRAYEQYF.

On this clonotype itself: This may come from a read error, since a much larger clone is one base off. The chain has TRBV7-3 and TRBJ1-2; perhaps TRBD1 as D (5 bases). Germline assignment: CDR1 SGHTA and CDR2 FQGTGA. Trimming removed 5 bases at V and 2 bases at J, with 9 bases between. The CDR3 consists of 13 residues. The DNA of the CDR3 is TGTGCCAGCAGCCCCAGGGAGAACTATGGCTACACCTTC. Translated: CASSPRENYGYTF. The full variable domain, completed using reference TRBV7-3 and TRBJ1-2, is GAGVSQTPSNKVTEKGKYVELRCDPISGHTALYWYRQSLGQGPEFLIYFQGTGAADDSGLPNDRFFAVRPEGSVSTLKIQRTERGDSAVYLCASSPRENYGYTFGSGTRLTVV.

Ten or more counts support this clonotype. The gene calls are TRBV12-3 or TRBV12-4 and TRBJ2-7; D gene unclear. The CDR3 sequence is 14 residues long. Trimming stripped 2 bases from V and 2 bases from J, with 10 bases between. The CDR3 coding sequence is TGTGCCAGCAGTTTATCCCAGGTCCCCTACGAGCAGTACTTC. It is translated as CASSLSQVPYEQYF.

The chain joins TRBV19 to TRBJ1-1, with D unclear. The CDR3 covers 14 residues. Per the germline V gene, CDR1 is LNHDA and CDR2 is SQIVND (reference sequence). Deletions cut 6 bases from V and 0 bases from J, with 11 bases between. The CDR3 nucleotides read TGTGCCAGTAGGGACGACGGGGTGAACACTGAAGCTTTCTTT. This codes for CASRDDGVNTEAFF. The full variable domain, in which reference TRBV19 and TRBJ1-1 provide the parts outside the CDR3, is DGGITQSPKYLFRKEGQNVTLSCEQNLNHDAMYWYRQDPGQGLRLIYYSQIVNDFQKGDIAEGYSVSREKKESFPLTVTSAQKNPTAFYLCASRDDGVNTEAFFGQGTRLTVV.

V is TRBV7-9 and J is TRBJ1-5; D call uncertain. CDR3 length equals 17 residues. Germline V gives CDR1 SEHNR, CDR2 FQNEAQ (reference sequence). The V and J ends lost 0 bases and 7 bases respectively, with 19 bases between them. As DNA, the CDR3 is TGTGCCAGCAGCTTAGCGGGAGGTACGGAAATTATCCAGCCCCAGCATTTT. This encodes CASSLAGGTEIIQPQHF.

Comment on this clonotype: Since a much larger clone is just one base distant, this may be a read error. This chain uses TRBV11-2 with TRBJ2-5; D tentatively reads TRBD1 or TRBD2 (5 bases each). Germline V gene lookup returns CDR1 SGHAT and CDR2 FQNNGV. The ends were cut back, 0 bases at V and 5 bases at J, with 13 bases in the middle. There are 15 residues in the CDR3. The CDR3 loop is CASSLEGTPWETQYF. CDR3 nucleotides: TGTGCCAGCAGCTTAGAAGGGACCCCCTGGGAGACCCAGTACTTC.

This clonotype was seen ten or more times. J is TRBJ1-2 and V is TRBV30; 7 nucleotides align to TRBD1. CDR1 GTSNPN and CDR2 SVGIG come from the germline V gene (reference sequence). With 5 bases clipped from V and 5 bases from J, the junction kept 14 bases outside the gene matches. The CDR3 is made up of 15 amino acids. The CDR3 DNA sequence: TGTGCCTGGGTTGGTACGGACAGGAAAGGATATGGCTACACCTTC. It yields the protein CAWVGTDRKGYGYTF.

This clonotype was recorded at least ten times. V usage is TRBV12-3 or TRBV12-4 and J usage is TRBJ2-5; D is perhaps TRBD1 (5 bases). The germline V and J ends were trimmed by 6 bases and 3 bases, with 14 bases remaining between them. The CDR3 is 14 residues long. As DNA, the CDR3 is TGTGCCAGCAGCCGGACACCGAGTGAAGAGACCCAGTACTTC. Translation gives CASSRTPSEETQYF.

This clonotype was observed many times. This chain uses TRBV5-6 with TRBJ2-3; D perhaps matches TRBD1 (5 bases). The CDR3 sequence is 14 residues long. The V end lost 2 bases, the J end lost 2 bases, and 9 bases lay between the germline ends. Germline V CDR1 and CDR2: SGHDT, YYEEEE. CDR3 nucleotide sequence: TGTGCCAGCAGCTTTGTAGGGGACACAGATACGCAGTATTTT. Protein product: CASSFVGDTDTQYF.

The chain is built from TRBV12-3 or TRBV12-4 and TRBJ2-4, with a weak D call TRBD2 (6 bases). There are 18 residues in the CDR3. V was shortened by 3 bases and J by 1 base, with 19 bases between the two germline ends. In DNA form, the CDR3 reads TGTGCCAGCAGTTTTCGTGACCCCCTAGCGTGGGCCAAAAACATTCAGTACTTC. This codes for CASSFRDPLAWAKNIQYF.

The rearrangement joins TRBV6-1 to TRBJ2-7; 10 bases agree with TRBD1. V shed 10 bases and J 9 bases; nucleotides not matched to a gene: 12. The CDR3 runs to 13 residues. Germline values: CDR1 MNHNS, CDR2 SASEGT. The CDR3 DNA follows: TGTGCCACGGGACAGGGGCGACTCGCTGGGCAGTACTTC. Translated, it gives CATGQGRLAGQYF.

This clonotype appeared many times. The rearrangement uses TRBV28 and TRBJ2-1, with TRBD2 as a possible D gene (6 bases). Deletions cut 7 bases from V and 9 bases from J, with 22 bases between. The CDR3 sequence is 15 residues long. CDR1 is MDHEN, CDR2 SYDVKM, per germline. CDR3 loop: CASTLRGGIGSEQFF. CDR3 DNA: TGTGCCAGCACCCTTCGTGGCGGGATAGGCAGTGAGCAGTTCTTC.

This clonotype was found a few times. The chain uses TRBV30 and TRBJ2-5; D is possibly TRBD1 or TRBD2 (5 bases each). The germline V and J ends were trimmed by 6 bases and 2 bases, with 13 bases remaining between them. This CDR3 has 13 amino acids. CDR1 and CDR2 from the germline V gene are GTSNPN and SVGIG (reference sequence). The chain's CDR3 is CACYRDRQETQYF. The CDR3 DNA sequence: TGTGCCTGTTATCGGGACCGGCAAGAGACCCAGTACTTC.

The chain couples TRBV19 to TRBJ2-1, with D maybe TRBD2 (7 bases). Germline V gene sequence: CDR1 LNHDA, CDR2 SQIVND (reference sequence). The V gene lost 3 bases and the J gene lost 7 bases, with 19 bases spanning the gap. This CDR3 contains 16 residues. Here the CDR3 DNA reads TGTGCCAGTAGTATGGGGGGCACGGGAGGAAGAAATGAGCAGTTCTTC. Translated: CASSMGGTGGRNEQFF.

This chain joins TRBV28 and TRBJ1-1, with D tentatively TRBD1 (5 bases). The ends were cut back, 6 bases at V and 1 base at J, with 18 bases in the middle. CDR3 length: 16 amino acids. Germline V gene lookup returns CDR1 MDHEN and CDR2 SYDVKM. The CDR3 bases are TGTGCCAGCAGCCCCGGAGGGGTCGGTTCGAACACTGAAGCTTTCTTT. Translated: CASSPGGVGSNTEAFF.

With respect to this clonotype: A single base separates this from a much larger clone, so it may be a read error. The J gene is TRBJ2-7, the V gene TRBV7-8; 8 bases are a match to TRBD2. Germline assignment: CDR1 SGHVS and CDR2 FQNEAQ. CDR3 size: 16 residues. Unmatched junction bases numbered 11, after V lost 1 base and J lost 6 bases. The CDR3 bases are TGTGCCAGCAGCTTAGATTGGTCGGGAGGGACCTGCGAGCAGTACTTC. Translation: CASSLDWSGGTCEQYF.

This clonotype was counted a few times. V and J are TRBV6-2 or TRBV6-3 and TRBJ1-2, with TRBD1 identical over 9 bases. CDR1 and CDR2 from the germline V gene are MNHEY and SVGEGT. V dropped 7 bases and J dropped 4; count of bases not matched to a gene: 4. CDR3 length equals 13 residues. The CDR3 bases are TGTGCCAGCAAAGTGGACAGGGGCTATGGCTACACCTTC. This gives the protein CASKVDRGYGYTF.

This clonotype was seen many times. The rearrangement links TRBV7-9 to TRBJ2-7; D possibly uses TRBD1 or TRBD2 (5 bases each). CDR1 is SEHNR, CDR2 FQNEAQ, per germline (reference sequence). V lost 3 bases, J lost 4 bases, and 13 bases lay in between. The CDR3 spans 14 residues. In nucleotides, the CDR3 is TGTGCCAGCAGCTTTGGGCAGGGCGGGTACGAGCAGTACTTC. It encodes CASSFGQGGYEQYF.

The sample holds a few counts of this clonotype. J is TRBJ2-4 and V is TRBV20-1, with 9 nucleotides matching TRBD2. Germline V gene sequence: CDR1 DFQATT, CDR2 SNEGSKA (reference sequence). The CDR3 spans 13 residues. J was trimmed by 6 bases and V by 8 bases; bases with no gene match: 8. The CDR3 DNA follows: TGCAGTTCCCGAGGCGGGAGGGGAAACATTCAGTACTTC. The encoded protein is CSSRGGRGNIQYF.

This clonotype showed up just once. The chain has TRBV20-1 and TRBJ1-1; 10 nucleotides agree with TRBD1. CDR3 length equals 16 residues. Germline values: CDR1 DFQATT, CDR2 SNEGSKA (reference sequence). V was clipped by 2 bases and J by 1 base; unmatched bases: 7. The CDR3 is CSARPGQGKANTEAFF. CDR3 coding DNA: TGCAGTGCTAGACCGGGACAGGGGAAGGCGAACACTGAAGCTTTCTTT.

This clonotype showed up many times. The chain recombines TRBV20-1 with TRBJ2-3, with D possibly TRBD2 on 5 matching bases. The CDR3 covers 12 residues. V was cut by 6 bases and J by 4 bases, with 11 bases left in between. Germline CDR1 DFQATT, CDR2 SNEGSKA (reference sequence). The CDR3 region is CSATTMADTQYF. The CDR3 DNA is TGCAGTGCAACGACTATGGCAGATACGCAGTATTTT.

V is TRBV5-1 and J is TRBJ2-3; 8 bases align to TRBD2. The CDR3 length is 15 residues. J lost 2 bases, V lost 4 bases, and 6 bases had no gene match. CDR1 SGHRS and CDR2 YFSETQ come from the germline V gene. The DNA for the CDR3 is TGCGCCAGCAGCATCGGGGGGGCTACCACAGATACGCAGTATTTT. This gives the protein CASSIGGATTDTQYF. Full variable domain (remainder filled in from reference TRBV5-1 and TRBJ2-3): KAGVTQTPRYLIKTRGQQVTLSCSPISGHRSVSWYQQTPGQGLQFLFEYFSETQRNKGNFPGRFSGRQFSNSRSEMNVSTLELGDSALYLCASSIGGATTDTQYFGPGTRLTVL.

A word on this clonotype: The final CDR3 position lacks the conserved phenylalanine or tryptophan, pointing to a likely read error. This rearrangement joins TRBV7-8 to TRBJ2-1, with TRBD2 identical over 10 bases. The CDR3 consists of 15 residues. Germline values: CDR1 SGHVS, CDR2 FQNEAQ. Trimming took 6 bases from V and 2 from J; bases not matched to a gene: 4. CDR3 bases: TGTGCCAGCAGGAGGACTAGCGGCACCTACAATGAGCAGTTCTCC. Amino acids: CASRRTSGTYNEQFS.